This T cell receptor (beta chain) was captured by sequencing in a study of post-analysis software for immune sequencing data. Prepared libraries of TCR beta cDNA carried unique molecular identifiers. TCRdb used MiXCR to reprocess the PCR reads, holding one entry per CDR3 protein. This table holds about 540,000 distinct CDR3 sequences, 34% found once. Study-level points and caveats: Comparison of patients with controls showed about 5 TRBV segments more frequent in patients, TRBV5-6, TRBV5-1 and TRBV20-1 among them. Co-batched samples clustered tightly together by F measure.

This CDR3 spans 13 amino acids. The germline gives CDR1 DFQATT, CDR2 SNEGSKA (reference sequence). In regard to this clonotype: Its specificity is unknown.

The sample comprised blood. This receptor was taken from a girl between 2 and 17 years old with multiple sclerosis. V usage is TRBV20-1 and J usage is TRBJ2-7; the D gene is possibly TRBD1 (8 bases). With the DNA end fitting TRBJ2-5 better, the J assignment may be wrong. The CDR3 DNA follows: TGCAGTGCTGTACAGGGGGGGCGGGAGACCCAGTACTTC. Its translation is CSAVQGGRETQYF.